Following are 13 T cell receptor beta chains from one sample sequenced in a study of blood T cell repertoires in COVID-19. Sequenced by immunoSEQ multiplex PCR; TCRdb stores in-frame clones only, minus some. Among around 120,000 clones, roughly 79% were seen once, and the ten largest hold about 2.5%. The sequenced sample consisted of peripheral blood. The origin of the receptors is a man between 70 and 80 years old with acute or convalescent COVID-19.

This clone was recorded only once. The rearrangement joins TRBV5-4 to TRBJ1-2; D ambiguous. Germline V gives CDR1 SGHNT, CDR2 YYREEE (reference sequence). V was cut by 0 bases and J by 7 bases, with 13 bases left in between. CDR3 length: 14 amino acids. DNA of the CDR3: TGTGCCAGCAGCTTGGTAGGGAGTGCGTCTGGCTACACCTTC. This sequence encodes CASSLVGSASGYTF.

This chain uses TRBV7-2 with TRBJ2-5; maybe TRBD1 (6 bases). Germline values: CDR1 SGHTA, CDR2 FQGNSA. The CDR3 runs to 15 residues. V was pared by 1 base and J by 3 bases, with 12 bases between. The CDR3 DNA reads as TGTGCCAGCAGCTTAGGAGGGACACCTGAAGAGACCCAGTACTTC. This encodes CASSLGGTPEETQYF. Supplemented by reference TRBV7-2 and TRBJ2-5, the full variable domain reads GAGVSQSPSNKVTEKGKDVELRCDPISGHTALYWYRQSLGQGLEFLIYFQGNSAPDKSGLPSDRFSAERTGGSVSTLTIQRTQQEDSAVYLCASSLGGTPEETQYFGPGTRLLVL.

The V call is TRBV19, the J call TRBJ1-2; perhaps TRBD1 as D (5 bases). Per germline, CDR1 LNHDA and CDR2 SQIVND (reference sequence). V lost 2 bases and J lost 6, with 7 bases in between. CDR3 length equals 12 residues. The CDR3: CASSISGNGYTF. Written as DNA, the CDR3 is TGTGCCAGTAGTATATCAGGGAATGGCTACACCTTC.

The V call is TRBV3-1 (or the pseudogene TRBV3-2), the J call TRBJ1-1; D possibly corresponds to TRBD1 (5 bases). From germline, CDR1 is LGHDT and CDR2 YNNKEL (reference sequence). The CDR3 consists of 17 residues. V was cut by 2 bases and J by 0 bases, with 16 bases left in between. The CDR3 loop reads CASSQPLAAGLNTEAFF. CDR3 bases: TGTGCCAGCAGCCAACCTCTCGCCGCAGGGTTGAACACTGAAGCTTTCTTT.

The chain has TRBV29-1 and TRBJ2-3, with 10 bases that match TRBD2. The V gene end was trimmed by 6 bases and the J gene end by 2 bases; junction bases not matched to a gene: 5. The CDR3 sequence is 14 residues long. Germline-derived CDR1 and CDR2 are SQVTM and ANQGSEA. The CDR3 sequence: CSVASGGVTDTQYF. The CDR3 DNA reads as TGCAGCGTAGCTAGCGGGGGAGTCACAGATACGCAGTATTTT.

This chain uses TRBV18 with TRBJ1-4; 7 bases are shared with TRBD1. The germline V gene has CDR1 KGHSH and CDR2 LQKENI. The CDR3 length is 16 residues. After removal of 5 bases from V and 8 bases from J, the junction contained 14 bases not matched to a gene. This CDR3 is CASSASSLGGAEKLFF. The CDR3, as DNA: TGTGCCAGCTCAGCCTCTAGTCTAGGGGGCGCGGAAAAACTGTTTTTT.

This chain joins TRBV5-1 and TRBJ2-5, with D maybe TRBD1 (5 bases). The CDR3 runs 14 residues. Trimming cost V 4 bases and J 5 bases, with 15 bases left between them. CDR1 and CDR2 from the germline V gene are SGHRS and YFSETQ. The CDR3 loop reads CASSPTDLRETQYF. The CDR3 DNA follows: TGCGCCAGCAGCCCGACAGATCTCCGGGAGACCCAGTACTTC. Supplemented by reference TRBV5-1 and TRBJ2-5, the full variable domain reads KAGVTQTPRYLIKTRGQQVTLSCSPISGHRSVSWYQQTPGQGLQFLFEYFSETQRNKGNFPGRFSGRQFSNSRSEMNVSTLELGDSALYLCASSPTDLRETQYFGPGTRLLVL.

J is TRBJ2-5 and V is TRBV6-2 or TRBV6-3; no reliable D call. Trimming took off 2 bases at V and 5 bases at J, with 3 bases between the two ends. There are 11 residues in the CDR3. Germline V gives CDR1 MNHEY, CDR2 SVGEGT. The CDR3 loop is CASSYSETQYF. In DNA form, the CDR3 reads TGTGCCAGCAGTTACAGCGAGACCCAGTACTTC.

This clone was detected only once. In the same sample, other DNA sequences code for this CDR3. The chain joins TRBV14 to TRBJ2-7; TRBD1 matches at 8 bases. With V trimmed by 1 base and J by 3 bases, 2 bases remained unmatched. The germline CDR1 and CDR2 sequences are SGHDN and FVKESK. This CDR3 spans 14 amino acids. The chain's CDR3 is CASSQGTGIYEQYF. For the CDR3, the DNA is TGTGCCAGCAGCCAAGGGACAGGGATCTACGAGCAGTACTTC.

CDR3 protein: CASSQPGTQNTGELFF. The DNA of the CDR3 is TGTGCCAGCAGCCAACCCGGGACACAGAACACCGGGGAGCTGTTTTTT. The chain is built from TRBV4-2 and TRBJ2-2, with a possible D match to TRBD1 (6 bases). The length of the CDR3 is 16 residues. The V end was cut by 2 bases, the J end by 1 base, with 11 bases between. Germline values: CDR1 LGHNA, CDR2 YNFKEQ.

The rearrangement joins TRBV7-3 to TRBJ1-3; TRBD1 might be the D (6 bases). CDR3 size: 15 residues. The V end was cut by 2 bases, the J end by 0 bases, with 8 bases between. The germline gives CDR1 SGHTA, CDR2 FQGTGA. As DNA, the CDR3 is TGTGCCAGCAGCTTAGGACAGCTCTCTGGAAACACCATATATTTT. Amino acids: CASSLGQLSGNTIYF. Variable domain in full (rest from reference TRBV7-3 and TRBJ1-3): GAGVSQTPSNKVTEKGKYVELRCDPISGHTALYWYRQSLGQGPEFLIYFQGTGAADDSGLPNDRFFAVRPEGSVSTLKIQRTERGDSAVYLCASSLGQLSGNTIYFGEGSWLTVV.

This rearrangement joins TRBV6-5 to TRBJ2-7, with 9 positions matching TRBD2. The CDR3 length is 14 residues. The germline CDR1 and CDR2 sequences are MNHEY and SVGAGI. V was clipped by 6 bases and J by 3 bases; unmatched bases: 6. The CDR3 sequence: CASRSGTSIYEQYF. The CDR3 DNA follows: TGTGCCAGCAGATCCGGGACTAGCATCTACGAGCAGTACTTC.

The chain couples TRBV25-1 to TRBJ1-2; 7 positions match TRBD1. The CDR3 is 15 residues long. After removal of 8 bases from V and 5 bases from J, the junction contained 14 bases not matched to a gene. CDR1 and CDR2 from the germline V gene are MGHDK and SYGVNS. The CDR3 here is CASHSGQLFSYGYTF. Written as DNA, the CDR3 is TGTGCCAGCCATTCGGGACAGCTGTTCAGTTATGGCTACACCTTC.